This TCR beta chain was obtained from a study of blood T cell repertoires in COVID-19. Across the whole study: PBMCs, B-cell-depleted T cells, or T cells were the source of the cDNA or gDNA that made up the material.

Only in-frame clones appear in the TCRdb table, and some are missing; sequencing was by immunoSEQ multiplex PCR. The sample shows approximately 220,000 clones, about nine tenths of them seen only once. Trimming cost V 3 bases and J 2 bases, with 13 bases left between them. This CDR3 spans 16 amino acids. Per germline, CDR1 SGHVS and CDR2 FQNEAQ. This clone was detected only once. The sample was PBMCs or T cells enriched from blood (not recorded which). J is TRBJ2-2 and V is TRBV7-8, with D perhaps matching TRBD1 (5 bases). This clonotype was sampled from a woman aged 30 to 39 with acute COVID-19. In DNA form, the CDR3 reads TGTGCCAGCAGCTTCCTGGGCAGGGATAACACCGGGGAGCTGTTTTTT. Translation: CASSFLGRDNTGELFF.